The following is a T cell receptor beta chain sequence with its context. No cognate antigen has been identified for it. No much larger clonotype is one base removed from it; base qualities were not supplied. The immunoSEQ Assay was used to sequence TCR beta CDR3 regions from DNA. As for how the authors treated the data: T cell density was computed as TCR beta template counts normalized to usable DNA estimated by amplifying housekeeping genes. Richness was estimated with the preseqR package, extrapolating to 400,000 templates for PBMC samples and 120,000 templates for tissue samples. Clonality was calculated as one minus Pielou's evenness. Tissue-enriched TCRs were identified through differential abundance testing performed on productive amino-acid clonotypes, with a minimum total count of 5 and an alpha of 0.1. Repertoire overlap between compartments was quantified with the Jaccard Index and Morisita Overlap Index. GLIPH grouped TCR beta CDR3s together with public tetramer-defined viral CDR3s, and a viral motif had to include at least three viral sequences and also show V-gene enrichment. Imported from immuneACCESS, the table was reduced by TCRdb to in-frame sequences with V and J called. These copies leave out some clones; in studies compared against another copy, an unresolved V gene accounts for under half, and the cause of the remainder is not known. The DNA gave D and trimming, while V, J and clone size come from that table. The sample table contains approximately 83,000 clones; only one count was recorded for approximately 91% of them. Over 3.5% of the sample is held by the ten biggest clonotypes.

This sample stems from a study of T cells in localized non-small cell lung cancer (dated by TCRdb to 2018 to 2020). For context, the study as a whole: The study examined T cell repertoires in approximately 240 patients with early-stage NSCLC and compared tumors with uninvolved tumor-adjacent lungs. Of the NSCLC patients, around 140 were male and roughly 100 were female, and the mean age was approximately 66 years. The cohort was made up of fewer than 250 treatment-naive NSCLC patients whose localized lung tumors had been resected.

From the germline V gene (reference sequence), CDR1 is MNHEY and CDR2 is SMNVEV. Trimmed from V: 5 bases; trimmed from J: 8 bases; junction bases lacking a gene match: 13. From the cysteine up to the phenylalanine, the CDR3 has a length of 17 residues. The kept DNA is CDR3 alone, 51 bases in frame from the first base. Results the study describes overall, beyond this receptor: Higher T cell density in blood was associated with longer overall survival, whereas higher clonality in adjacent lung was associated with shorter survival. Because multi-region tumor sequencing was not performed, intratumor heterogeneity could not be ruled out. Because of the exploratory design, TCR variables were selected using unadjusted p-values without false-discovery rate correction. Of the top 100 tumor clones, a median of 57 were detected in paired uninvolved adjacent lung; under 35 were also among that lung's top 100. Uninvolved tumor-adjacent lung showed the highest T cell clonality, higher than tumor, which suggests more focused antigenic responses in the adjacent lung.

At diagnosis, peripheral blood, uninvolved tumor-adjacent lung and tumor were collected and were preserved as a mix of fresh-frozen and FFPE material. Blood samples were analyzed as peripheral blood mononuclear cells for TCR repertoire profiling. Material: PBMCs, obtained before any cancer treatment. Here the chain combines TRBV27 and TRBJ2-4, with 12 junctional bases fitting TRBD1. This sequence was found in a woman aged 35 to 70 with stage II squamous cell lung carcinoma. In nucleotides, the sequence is TGTGCCAGCAGTCCTCTCGCCGGGACAGGGGGCGGGGACATTCAGTACTTC. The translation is CASSPLAGTGGGDIQYF.